This TCR beta chain was sequenced in a study of T-cell reconstitution after alpha-beta-depleted transplantation in children. Library preparation (for TCRbeta) was performed with unique molecular identifiers. In TCRdb, the PCR reads were re-called with MiXCR into one record per CDR3 protein. The data contain hundreds of thousands of distinct CDR3 sequences, about 11% of them singletons. There are a few counts of this clonotype. V shed 5 bases and J 3 bases; nucleotides not matched to a gene: 7. The CDR3 length is 14 residues. Germline values: CDR1 SGHTA, CDR2 FQGNSA. The sequence was obtained from a human donor who donated a stem cell graft to a child with acute myeloid leukemia. This rearrangement joins TRBV7-2 to TRBJ2-7; 7 bases are shared with TRBD2. Sequenced material: PBMCs from the stem cell graft donor, taken from the stem cell graft. The CDR3 DNA is TGTGCCAGCAGCCAGGGACTACCTTACTACGAGCAGTACTTC. This encodes CASSQGLPYYEQYF.